This T cell receptor (beta chain) was recorded in a study of blood T cell repertoires in COVID-19. The CDR3 runs 15 residues. J was trimmed by 5 bases and V by 0 bases; bases with no gene match: 4. Germline-derived CDR1 and CDR2 are SGDLS and YYNGEE. As originally analysed: It was from reference gene primer amplification that nucleated cell counts were estimated. Method: immunoSEQ multiplex PCR; TCRdb's copy keeps in-frame clones and lacks some. D and trimming were read from the DNA, whereas the V and J calls and clone size are those reported in that table. The sample has 90,000 to 100,000 clones; roughly nine tenths are singletons.

The sequence was collected from an older man with acute or convalescent COVID-19. Sequencing used peripheral blood. The rearrangement uses TRBV9 and TRBJ2-5; 10 positions agree with TRBD2. The CDR3 is CASSVASGGRETQYF. CDR3 nucleotide sequence: TGTGCCAGCAGCGTAGCTAGCGGGGGCCGGGAGACCCAGTACTTC.